This T cell receptor (beta chain) was obtained from a study of cytomegalovirus exposure and HLA in healthy donors. Trimming took 1 base from V and 4 from J, leaving 8 bases between them. The V gene's germline CDR1 is WSHSY and CDR2 SAAADI. This CDR3 has 13 residues. Sequencing was performed with immunoSEQ multiplex PCR; in TCRdb, only in-frame clones are kept and a portion is missing. This table holds about 170,000 clones, about 90% found once. This clone was counted a few times. The source material was PBMCs. The TCR originated in a woman aged 18-29 years in good health and CMV-seropositive. J is TRBJ2-7 and V is TRBV10-2; a possible D gene is TRBD1 (5 bases). CDR3 nucleotides: TGCGCCAGCAGTGAGTGGGGCGCGTACGAGCAGTACTTC. This sequence encodes CASSEWGAYEQYF.